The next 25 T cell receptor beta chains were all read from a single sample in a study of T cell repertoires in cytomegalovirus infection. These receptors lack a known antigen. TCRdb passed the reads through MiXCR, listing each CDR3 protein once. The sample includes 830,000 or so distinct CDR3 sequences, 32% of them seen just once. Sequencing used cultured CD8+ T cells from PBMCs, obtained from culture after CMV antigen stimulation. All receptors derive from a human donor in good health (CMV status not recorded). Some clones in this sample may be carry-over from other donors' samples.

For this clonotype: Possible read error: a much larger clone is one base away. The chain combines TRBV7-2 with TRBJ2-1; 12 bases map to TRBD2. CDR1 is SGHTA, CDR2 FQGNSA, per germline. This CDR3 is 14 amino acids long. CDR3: CASSGLAGWNEQSF. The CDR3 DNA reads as TGTGCCAGCAGCGGACTAGCGGGGTGGAATGAGCAGTCCTTC.

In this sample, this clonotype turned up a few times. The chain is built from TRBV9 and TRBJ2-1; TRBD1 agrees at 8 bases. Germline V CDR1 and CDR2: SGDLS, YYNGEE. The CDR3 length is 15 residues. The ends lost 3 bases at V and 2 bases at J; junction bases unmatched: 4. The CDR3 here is CASSAGQDAYNEQFF. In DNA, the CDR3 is TGTGCCAGCAGCGCGGGACAGGACGCCTACAATGAGCAGTTCTTC.

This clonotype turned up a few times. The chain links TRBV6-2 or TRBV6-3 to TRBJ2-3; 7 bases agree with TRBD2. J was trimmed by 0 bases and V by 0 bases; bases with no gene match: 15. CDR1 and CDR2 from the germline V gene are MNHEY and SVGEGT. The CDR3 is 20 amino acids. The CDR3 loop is CASSYSRGTSPTTSTDTQYF. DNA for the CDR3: TGTGCCAGCAGTTACTCGCGGGGGACCTCTCCCACAACTAGCACAGATACGCAGTATTTT.

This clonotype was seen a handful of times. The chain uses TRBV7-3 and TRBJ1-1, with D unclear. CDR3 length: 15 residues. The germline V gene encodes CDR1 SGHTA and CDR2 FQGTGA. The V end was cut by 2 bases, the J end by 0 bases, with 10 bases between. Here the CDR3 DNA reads TGTGCCAGCAGCTTACTTCCGGCGGTGAACACTGAAGCTTTCTTT. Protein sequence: CASSLLPAVNTEAFF.

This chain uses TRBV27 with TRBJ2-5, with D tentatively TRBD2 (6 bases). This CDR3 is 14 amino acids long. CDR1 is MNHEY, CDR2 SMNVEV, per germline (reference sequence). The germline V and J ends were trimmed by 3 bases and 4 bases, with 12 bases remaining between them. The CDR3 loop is CASSLGTRGETQYF. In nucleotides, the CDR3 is TGTGCCAGCAGTTTGGGCACGCGGGGAGAGACCCAGTACTTC.

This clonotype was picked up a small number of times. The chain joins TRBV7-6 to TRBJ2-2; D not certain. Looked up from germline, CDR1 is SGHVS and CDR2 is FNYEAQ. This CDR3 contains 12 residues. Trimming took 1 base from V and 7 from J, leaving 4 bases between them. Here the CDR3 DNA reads TGTGCCAGCAGCTTAGGCTTCGGGGAGCTGTTTTTT. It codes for CASSLGFGELFF.

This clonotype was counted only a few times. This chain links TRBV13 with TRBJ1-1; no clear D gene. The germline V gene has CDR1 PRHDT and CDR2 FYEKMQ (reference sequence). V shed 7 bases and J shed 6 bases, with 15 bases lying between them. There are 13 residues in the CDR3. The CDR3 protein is CASTHGEAAEAFF. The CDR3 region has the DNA TGTGCCAGCACTCACGGGGAGGCGGCTGAAGCTTTCTTT. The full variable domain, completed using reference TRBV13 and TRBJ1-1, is AAGVIQSPRHLIKEKRETATLKCYPIPRHDTVYWYQQGPGQDPQFLISFYEKMQSDKGSIPDRFSAQQFSDYHSELNMSSLELGDSALYFCASTHGEAAEAFFGQGTRLTVV.

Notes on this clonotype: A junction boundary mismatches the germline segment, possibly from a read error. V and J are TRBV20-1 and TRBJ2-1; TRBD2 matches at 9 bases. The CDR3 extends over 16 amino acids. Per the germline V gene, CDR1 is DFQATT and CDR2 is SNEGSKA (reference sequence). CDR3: CGARDFGTSPYNEQFF. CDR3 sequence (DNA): TGCGGTGCTAGAGATTTCGGGACTAGCCCTTACAATGAGCAGTTCTTC.

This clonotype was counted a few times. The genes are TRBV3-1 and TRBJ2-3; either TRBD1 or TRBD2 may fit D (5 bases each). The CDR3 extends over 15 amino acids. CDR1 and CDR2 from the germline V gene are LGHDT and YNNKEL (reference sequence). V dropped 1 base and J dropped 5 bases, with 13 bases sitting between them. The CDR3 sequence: CASSQARGQGDTQYF. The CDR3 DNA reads TGTGCCAGCAGCCAAGCCCGGGGCCAGGGAGATACGCAGTATTTT.

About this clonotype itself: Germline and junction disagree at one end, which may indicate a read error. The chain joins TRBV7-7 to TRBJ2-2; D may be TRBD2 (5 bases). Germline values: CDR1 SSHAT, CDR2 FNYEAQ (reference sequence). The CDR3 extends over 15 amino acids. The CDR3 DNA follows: TGTGCTAGCAGCTTAGCGCCGGGGTGGGACGGGGAGCTGTTTTTT. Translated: CASSLAPGWDGELFF.

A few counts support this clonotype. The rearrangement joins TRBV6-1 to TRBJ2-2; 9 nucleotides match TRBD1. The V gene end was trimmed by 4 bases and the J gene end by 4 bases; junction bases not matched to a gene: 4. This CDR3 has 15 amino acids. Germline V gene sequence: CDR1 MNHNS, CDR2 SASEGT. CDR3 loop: CASSGRDRATGELFF. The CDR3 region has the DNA TGTGCCAGCAGTGGCCGGGACAGGGCCACCGGGGAGCTGTTTTTT.

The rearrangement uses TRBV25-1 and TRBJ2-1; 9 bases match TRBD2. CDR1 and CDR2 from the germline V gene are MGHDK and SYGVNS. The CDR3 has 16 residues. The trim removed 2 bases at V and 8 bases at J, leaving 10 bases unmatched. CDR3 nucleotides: TGTGCCAGCAGTGAACGGGGGGTAGCGGGGGTTGATGAGCAGTTCTTC. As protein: CASSERGVAGVDEQFF.

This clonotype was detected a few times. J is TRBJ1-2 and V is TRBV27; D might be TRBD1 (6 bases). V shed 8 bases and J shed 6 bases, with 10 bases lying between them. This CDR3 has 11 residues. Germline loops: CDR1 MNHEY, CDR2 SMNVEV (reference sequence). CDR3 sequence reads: CASGQGNGYTF. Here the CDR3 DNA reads TGTGCCAGCGGCCAGGGGAATGGCTACACCTTC.

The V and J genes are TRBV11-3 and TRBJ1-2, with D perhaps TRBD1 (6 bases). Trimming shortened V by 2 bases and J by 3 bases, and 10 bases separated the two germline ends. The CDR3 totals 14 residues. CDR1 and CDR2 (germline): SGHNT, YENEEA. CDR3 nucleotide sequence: TGTGCCAGCAGCTTACCAGGGGAGGACTATGGCTACACCTTC. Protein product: CASSLPGEDYGYTF.

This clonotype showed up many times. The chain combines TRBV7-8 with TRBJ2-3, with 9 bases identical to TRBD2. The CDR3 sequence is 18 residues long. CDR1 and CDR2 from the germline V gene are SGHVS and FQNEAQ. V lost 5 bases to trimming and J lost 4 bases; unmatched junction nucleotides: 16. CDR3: CASSTPSGEASFADTQYF. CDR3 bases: TGTGCCAGCAGCACTCCTAGCGGGGAGGCGAGTTTCGCAGATACGCAGTATTTT.

The CDR3 bases are TGCAGTGCTAGAGATTTTAGACCGGCGAATGAGCAGTTCTTC. This encodes CSARDFRPANEQFF. The chain couples TRBV20-1 to TRBJ2-1; D is ambiguous. Germline CDR1 and CDR2: DFQATT and SNEGSKA (reference sequence). The CDR3 has 14 residues. V shed 0 bases and J shed 7 bases, with 13 bases lying between them.

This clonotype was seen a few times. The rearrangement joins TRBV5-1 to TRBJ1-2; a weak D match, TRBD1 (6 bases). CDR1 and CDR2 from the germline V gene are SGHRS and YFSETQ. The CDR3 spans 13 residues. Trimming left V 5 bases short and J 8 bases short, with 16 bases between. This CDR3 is CASRVQGVAGYTF. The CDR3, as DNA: TGCGCCAGCAGGGTACAGGGTGTGGCCGGCTACACCTTC. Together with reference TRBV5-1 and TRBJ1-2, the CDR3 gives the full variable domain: KAGVTQTPRYLIKTRGQQVTLSCSPISGHRSVSWYQQTPGQGLQFLFEYFSETQRNKGNFPGRFSGRQFSNSRSEMNVSTLELGDSALYLCASRVQGVAGYTFGSGTRLTVV.

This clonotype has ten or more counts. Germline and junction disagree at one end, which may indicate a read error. The CDR3 loop reads CASSPTGDRYNEQFF. DNA for the CDR3: TGTGCTAGCAGCCCGACAGGGGACCGATACAATGAGCAGTTCTTC. The rearrangement uses TRBV7-7 and TRBJ2-1; TRBD1 matches at 8 bases. The germline gives CDR1 SSHAT, CDR2 FNYEAQ (reference sequence). This CDR3 is 15 amino acids long. The full variable domain, in which reference TRBV7-7 and TRBJ2-1 provide the parts outside the CDR3, is GAGVSQSPRYKVTKRGQDVTLRCDPISSHATLYWYQQALGQGPEFLTYFNYEAQPDKSGLPSDRFSAERPEGSISTLTIQRTEQRDSAMYRCASSPTGDRYNEQFFGPGTRLTVL.

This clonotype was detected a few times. The CDR3 is CASTRGQGATGYTF. The CDR3 region has the DNA TGTGCCAGCACCCGGGGACAGGGGGCGACTGGCTACACCTTC. V and J are TRBV2 and TRBJ1-2; 12 nucleotides line up with TRBD1. The ends lost 7 bases at V and 7 bases at J; junction bases unmatched: 7. The CDR3 extends over 14 amino acids. CDR1 and CDR2 (germline): SNHLY, FYNNEI.

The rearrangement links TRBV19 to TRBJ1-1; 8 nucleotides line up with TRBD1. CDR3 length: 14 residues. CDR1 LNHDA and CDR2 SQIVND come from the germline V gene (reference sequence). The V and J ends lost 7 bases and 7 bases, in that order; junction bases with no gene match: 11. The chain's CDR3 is CASNPGTGHNEAFF. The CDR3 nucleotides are TGTGCCAGTAACCCCGGGACAGGACATAATGAAGCTTTCTTT.

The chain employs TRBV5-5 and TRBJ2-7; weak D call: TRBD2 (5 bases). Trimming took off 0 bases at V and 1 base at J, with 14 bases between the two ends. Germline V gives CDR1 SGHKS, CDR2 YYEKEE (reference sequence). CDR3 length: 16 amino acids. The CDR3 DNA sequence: TGTGCCAGCAGCTTGGGCTGGACTTTATCTTCCTACGAGCAGTACTTC. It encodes CASSLGWTLSSYEQYF.

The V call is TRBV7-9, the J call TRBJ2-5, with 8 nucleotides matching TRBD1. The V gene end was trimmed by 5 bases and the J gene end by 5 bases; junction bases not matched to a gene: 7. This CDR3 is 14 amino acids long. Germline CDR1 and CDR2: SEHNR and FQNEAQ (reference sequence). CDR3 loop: CASSPPQGAETQYF. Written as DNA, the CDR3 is TGTGCCAGCAGCCCCCCCCAGGGGGCGGAGACCCAGTACTTC.

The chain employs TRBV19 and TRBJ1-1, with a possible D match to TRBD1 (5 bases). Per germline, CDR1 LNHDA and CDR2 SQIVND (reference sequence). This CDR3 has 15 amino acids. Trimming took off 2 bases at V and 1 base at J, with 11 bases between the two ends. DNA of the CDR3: TGTGCCAGTAGTATACGGGGCGCAAAGAACACTGAAGCTTTCTTT. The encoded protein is CASSIRGAKNTEAFF.

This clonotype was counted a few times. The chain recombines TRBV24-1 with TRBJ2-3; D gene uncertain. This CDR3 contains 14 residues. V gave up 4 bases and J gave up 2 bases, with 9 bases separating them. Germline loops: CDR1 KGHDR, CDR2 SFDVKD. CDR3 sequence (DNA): TGTGCCACCAGTGACCCTCGGACCACAGATACGCAGTATTTT. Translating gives CATSDPRTTDTQYF.

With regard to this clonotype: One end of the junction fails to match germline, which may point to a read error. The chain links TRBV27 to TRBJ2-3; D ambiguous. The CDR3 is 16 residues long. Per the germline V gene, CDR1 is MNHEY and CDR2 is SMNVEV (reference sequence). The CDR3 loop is CANSLGSAPPTDTQYF. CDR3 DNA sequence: TGTGCCAACAGTTTGGGGTCCGCCCCCCCCACAGATACGCAGTATTTT.